This T cell receptor beta chain comes out of a study of T cell responses to AZD1222 COVID-19 vaccine. Broader study findings: Donor demographics were predominantly white British with a female majority; clonal diversity may be underestimated.

Worth noting for this clone: What it binds is not known.

Clones were sequenced by immunoSEQ multiplex PCR, and TCRdb holds only the in-frame ones, with some missing. The table lists 75,000 to 85,000 clones, around 90% of them singletons. The study pooled second doses at about 4 or about 12 weeks. The source is an adult who received the AZD1222 COVID-19 vaccine. The material was peripheral blood, obtained 28 days after the second AZD1222 dose.

The CDR3 DNA sequence: TGTGCCTGGACCGTCAATGGGGGCTACACCTTC. Translating gives CAWTVNGGYTF. The V and J genes are TRBV30 and TRBJ1-2, with D uncertain. V lost 4 bases, J lost 8 bases, and 11 bases lay in between. The CDR3 runs 11 residues. Germline assignment: CDR1 GTSNPN and CDR2 SVGIG (reference sequence).